One sample yielded the 18 T cell receptor beta chains listed below, sequenced in a study of shared clonotypes between healthy human individuals. Profiled with immunoSEQ multiplex PCR; TCRdb holds only in-frame clones, not every one. The repertoire holds 1,400,000 or so clones, roughly 98.5% seen once, with approximately 0.38% in the top ten. Sequencing was done on a sample of naive CD4+ T cells sorted from blood. Noted subset: CD45RA+ positively selected. These receptors originate from a man aged 25-40 years in good health.

A single count supports this clone. The chain is built from TRBV19 and TRBJ1-2; D possibly corresponds to TRBD1 (5 bases). The V gene's germline CDR1 is LNHDA and CDR2 SQIVND (reference sequence). The V end was cut by 3 bases, the J end by 4 bases, with 12 bases between. This CDR3 spans 14 amino acids. The CDR3 loop reads CASSIPTVTYGYTF. In DNA form, the CDR3 reads TGTGCCAGTAGTATCCCGACAGTCACCTATGGCTACACCTTC.

This chain uses TRBV9 with TRBJ2-3; TRBD2 matches 10 bases. The CDR3 has 19 residues. Trimming took 4 bases from V and 5 from J; bases not matched to a gene: 19. Germline V gene data show CDR1 as SGDLS and CDR2 as YYNGEE. CDR3 in DNA: TGTGCCAGCAGCCCTAGAGGAGCGGGAGGGCCCGGGGAGGTAGATACGCAGTATTTT. Its protein product is CASSPRGAGGPGEVDTQYF.

The CDR3 bases are TGCAGCGTTGAACAGGTCTACACTGAAGCTTTCTTT. Translating it yields CSVEQVYTEAFF. The chain is built from TRBV29-1 and TRBJ1-1; D unresolved. The CDR3 is 12 amino acids. The germline V and J ends were trimmed by 2 bases and 3 bases, with 7 bases remaining between them. The germline V gene has CDR1 SQVTM and CDR2 ANQGSEA.

This rearrangement joins TRBV5-1 to TRBJ1-4; 10 bases agree with TRBD1. From germline, CDR1 is SGHRS and CDR2 YFSETQ. CDR3 length equals 17 residues. The junction had 5 bases not matched to a gene; V was cut back by 0 bases and J by 3 bases. The CDR3 DNA sequence: TGCGCCAGCAGCTTGGCGGGACAGGGGAGTGCTAATGAAAAACTGTTTTTT. Translating it yields CASSLAGQGSANEKLFF.

The chain is built from TRBV28 and TRBJ2-2; 9 positions match TRBD2. With V trimmed by 6 bases and J by 1 base, 6 bases remained unmatched. The length of the CDR3 is 16 residues. CDR1 and CDR2 (germline): MDHEN, SYDVKM. The chain's CDR3 is CASRPVSGRNTGELFF. The CDR3 DNA sequence: TGTGCCAGCAGACCAGTTAGCGGGAGGAACACCGGGGAGCTGTTTTTT. Full variable domain (remainder filled in from reference TRBV28 and TRBJ2-2): DVKVTQSSRYLVKRTGEKVFLECVQDMDHENMFWYRQDPGLGLRLIYFSYDVKMKEKGDIPEGYSVSREKKERFSLILESASTNQTSMYLCASRPVSGRNTGELFFGEGSRLTVL.

This clone was recorded once. The chain has TRBV7-9 and TRBJ1-2, with 7 bases fitting TRBD1. The CDR3 contains 16 residues. Germline trimming cut 5 bases from V and 5 bases from J; bases unmatched to any gene: 14. The V gene's germline CDR1 is SEHNR and CDR2 FQNEAQ (reference sequence). CDR3 bases: TGTGCCAGCAGCCCATCCGCAGGCAGGGGGGTATATGGCTACACCTTC. Translated: CASSPSAGRGVYGYTF.

CDR3 region: CASSFRERIEGTGELFF. CDR3 DNA: TGTGCCAGCAGCTTCCGAGAGCGGATCGAGGGGACCGGGGAGCTGTTTTTT. The genes are TRBV11-3 and TRBJ2-2; D is possibly TRBD1 or TRBD2 (5 bases each). The V end lost 3 bases, the J end lost 5 bases, and 19 bases lay between the germline ends. The CDR3 is 17 amino acids. CDR1 and CDR2 from the germline V gene are SGHNT and YENEEA.

The genes are TRBV13 and TRBJ1-3, with D uncertain. CDR1 PRHDT and CDR2 FYEKMQ come from the germline V gene (reference sequence). V was shortened by 3 bases and J by 2 bases, with 11 bases between the two germline ends. The CDR3 loop spans 15 amino acids. The DNA for the CDR3 is TGTGCCAGCAGCTTTAGGCTGGGTCCTGGAAACACCATATATTTT. Translating gives CASSFRLGPGNTIYF.

The chain recombines TRBV5-4 with TRBJ2-1, with 7 bases fitting TRBD2. The CDR3 runs 15 residues. Germline V gives CDR1 SGHNT, CDR2 YYREEE (reference sequence). J gave up 5 bases and V 0 bases, and 5 bases lay outside the gene matches. The CDR3 spells CASSLAPLADNEQFF. The CDR3 nucleotides are TGTGCCAGCAGCTTGGCGCCGCTAGCGGACAATGAGCAGTTCTTC.

This chain joins TRBV28 and TRBJ2-7; no clear D gene. This CDR3 has 15 residues. Trimming left V 3 bases short and J 0 bases short, with 12 bases between. Germline CDR1 and CDR2: MDHEN and SYDVKM. CDR3 region: CASSFVGTSSYEQYF. CDR3 bases: TGTGCCAGCAGTTTTGTCGGCACGAGCTCCTACGAGCAGTACTTC.

Comments on this clone: Other DNA sequences in the sample encode the same CDR3. The chain joins TRBV18 to TRBJ2-2, with 9 nucleotides matching TRBD1. V was pared by 2 bases and J by 4 bases, with 5 bases of the junction left unmatched. Germline CDR1 reads KGHSH; CDR2 reads LQKENI. The CDR3 length is 16 residues. The CDR3 nucleotides read TGTGCCAGCTCACCATCCGACAGGGGGGGCACCGGGGAGCTGTTTTTT. This encodes CASSPSDRGGTGELFF.

This clone was detected only once. The chain links TRBV9 to TRBJ2-5, with D possibly TRBD1 on 7 matching bases. V lost 1 base and J 5 bases, leaving 24 bases between the germline ends. The germline V gene encodes CDR1 SGDLS and CDR2 YYNGEE. This CDR3 region has 18 residues. This CDR3 reads CASSVTGDRPGRGETQYF. CDR3 nucleotide sequence: TGTGCCAGCAGCGTAACGGGGGACAGACCAGGTCGAGGGGAGACCCAGTACTTC. The full variable domain, rest sourced from reference TRBV9 and TRBJ2-5, is DSGVTQTPKHLITATGQRVTLRCSPRSGDLSVYWYQQSLDQGLQFLIQYYNGEERAKGNILERFSAQQFPDLHSELNLSSLELGDSALYFCASSVTGDRPGRGETQYFGPGTRLLVL.

The rearrangement uses TRBV29-1 and TRBJ1-5; 7 bases fit TRBD1. J gave up 7 bases and V 6 bases, and 6 bases lay outside the gene matches. The germline V gene has CDR1 SQVTM and CDR2 ANQGSEA. This CDR3 comprises 12 residues. DNA of the CDR3: TGCAGCGTAAGACAGGGAGACCAGCCCCAGCATTTT. It yields the protein CSVRQGDQPQHF.

As regards this clone: The sample holds other DNA sequences that translate to the same CDR3. The J gene is TRBJ2-7, the V gene TRBV11-2; TRBD2 aligns across 7 bases. CDR1 and CDR2 (germline): SGHAT, FQNNGV. V lost 5 bases and J lost 3; bases outside the gene matches: 7. The CDR3 extends over 14 amino acids. In DNA form, the CDR3 reads TGTGCCAGCAGCCCGGGGGGTTCGATCTACGAGCAGTACTTC. This codes for CASSPGGSIYEQYF.

The chain joins TRBV10-2 to TRBJ2-1; D unclear. V was shortened by 2 bases and J by 12 bases, with 8 bases between the two germline ends. Germline V gene sequence: CDR1 WSHSY, CDR2 SAAADI. The CDR3 totals 11 residues. The CDR3 is CASSERWGQFF. CDR3 bases: TGCGCCAGCAGTGAGAGGTGGGGGCAGTTCTTC.

The chain uses TRBV20-1 and TRBJ1-4; D not resolved. Deletions cut 3 bases from V and 15 bases from J, with 14 bases between. The CDR3 has 11 amino acids. The V gene's germline CDR1 is DFQATT and CDR2 SNEGSKA (reference sequence). CDR3: CSARPSGALFF. The CDR3 nucleotides are TGCAGTGCTAGGCCCTCCGGAGCGTTGTTTTTT.

The rearrangement links TRBV27 to TRBJ2-1; D is perhaps TRBD1 (6 bases). The germline gives CDR1 MNHEY, CDR2 SMNVEV (reference sequence). CDR3 size: 15 residues. Trimming removed 7 bases at V and 1 base at J, with 14 bases between. The CDR3 is CASTPAGQSYNEQFF. The DNA of the CDR3 is TGTGCCAGCACCCCGGCAGGACAGTCCTACAATGAGCAGTTCTTC.

The CDR3 bases are TGCGCCAGCAGCCCTCTACCTCGGCCGGGACAATCTCCAGATACGCAGTATTTT. Its protein is CASSPLPRPGQSPDTQYF. V is TRBV5-1 and J is TRBJ2-3, with a possible D match to TRBD1 (6 bases). Germline V gene lookup returns CDR1 SGHRS and CDR2 YFSETQ. The CDR3 loop spans 18 amino acids. Trimming cost V 4 bases and J 4 bases, with 25 bases left between them.